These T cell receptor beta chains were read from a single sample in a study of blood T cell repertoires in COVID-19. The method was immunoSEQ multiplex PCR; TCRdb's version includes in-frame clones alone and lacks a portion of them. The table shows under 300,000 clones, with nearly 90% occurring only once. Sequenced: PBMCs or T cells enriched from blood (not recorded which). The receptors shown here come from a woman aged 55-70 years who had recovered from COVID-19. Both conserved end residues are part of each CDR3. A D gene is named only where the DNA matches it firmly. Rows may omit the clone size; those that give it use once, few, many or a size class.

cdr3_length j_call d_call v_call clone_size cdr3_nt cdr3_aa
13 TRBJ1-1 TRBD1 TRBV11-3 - TGTGCCAGCAGCGCCCGGACAGGGGGGGAAGCTTTCTTT CASSARTGGEAFF
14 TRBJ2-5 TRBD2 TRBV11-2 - TGTGCCAGCAGCCCCCGGGGGAGGGGTGAGACCCAGTACTTC CASSPRGRGETQYF
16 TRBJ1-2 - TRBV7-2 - TGTGCCAGCAGCTCCTTTAGGGCCCGGGATATCTATGGCTACACCTTC CASSSFRARDIYGYTF
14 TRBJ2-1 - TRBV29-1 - TGCAGCGTTGAAAAAGGGGCCGAAGATAGGGAGCAGTTCTTC CSVEKGAEDREQFF
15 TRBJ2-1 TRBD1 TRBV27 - TGTGCCATCAGACAGGGTTTAAGCTCCTACAATGAGCAGTTCTTC CAIRQGLSSYNEQFF
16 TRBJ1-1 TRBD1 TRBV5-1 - TGCGCCAGCAGCTACCAGGGGGCCCCTATGAACACTGAAGCTTTCTTT CASSYQGAPMNTEAFF
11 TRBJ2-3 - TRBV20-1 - TGCAGTGCTCGGGTCGTGGATACGCAGTATTTT CSARVVDTQYF
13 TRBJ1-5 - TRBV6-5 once TGTGCCAGCGGGGAGGGATGGGAGCAGCCCCAGCATTTT CASGEGWEQPQHF
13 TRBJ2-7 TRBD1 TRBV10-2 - TGCGCCAGCACTCCGGGACAGACCTACGAGCAGTACTTC CASTPGQTYEQYF
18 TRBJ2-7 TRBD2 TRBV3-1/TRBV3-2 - TGTGCCAGCAGCTATTACCCCCCTGGGACTAGCGCCGCCTACGAGCAGTACTTC CASSYYPPGTSAAYEQYF
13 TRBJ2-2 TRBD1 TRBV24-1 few TGTGCCACCAGTGACGTTGACAGGGTTAAGCTGTTTTTT CATSDVDRVKLFF
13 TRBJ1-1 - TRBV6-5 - TGTGCCAGCAGTTACTCGAGGATTTCGGAAGCTTTCTTT CASSYSRISEAFF
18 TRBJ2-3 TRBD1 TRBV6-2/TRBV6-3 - TGTGCCAGCAGTTACTTCGGGACAGGGTGGGAAAGCACAGATACGCAGTATTTT CASSYFGTGWESTDTQYF
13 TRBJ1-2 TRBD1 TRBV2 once TGTGCCAGCAGCGAGACAGGGAACTATGGCTACACCTTC CASSETGNYGYTF